This T cell receptor (beta chain) derives from a study of cytomegalovirus exposure and HLA in healthy donors. Notes on the study in general: A list of approximately 160 TCR beta chains associated with cytomegalovirus was given.

Comment on this clone: The antigen is not known.

The validation cohort, a group of 120 subjects, included the donors and was separate from the approximately 700-subject first cohort. The data were produced by immunoSEQ multiplex PCR, yet TCRdb's version contains in-frame clones alone and is incomplete. The sample has hundreds of thousands of clones, roughly 90% seen once. The TCR sequence derives from a woman in her late teens or twenties in good health and CMV-seronegative. Sequencing was performed on PBMCs.

CDR3: CASSPPGFRSYEQYF. CDR3 nucleotides: TGTGCCAGCTCACCACCTGGGTTCAGGTCCTACGAGCAGTACTTC. The J gene is TRBJ2-7, the V gene TRBV18; D remains unclear. Germline CDR1 KGHSH, CDR2 LQKENI. CDR3 length: 15 residues. With 0 bases removed from V and 1 base from J, the gap between germline ends came to 10 bases. Complete variable domain (other parts from reference TRBV18 and TRBJ2-7): NAGVMQNPRHLVRRRGQEARLRCSPMKGHSHVYWYRQLPEEGLKFMVYLQKENIIDESGMPKERFSAEFPKEGPSILRIQQVVRGDSAAYFCASSPPGFRSYEQYFGPGTRLTVT.